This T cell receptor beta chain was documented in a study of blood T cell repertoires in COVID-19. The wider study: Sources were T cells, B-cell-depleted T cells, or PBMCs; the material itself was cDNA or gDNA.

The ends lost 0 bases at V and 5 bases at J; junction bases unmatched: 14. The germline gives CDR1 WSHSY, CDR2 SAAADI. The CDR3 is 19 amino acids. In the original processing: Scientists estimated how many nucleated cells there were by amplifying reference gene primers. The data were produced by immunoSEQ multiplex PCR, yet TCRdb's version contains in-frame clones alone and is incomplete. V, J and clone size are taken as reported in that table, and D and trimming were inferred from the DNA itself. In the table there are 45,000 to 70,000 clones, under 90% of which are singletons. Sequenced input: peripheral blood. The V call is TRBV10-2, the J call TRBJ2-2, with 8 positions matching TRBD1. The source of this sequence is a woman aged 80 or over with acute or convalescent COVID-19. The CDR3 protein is CASSESEAGGGLYTGELFF. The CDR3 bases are TGCGCCAGCAGTGAGTCAGAGGCAGGGGGCGGGTTGTATACCGGGGAGCTGTTTTTT.